The 22 T cell receptor beta chains presented below share a single source sample, sequenced in a study of identical twins. A single record per CDR3 protein comes from TCRdb applying MiXCR to the 5' RACE reads. This repertoire shows about 900,000 distinct CDR3 sequences, more than 9% found once; its top ten account for around 1.5%. This sample also belongs to another study, concerning yellow fever vaccine responses in identical twins.

The sample taken for sequencing was PBMCs. These receptors came from a young woman in good health.

This chain links TRBV29-1 with TRBJ2-1, with 11 positions matching TRBD2. Looked up from germline, CDR1 is SQVTM and CDR2 is ANQGSEA. After removal of 4 bases from V and 9 bases from J, the junction contained 5 bases not matched to a gene. This CDR3 has 13 amino acids. CDR3 amino acids: CSVVLTSGIEQFF. The DNA of the CDR3 is TGCAGCGTTGTCCTGACTAGCGGGATTGAGCAGTTCTTC.

The gene calls are TRBV11-1 and TRBJ2-1, with 7 bases aligning to TRBD2. CDR1 is SGHAT and CDR2 is FQDESV in the germline V gene (reference sequence). The length of the CDR3 is 15 residues. J lost 6 bases, V lost 3 bases, and 8 bases had no gene match. Written as DNA, the CDR3 is TGTGCCAGCAGCTTGAGGGACGCGGGAGCCAATGAGCAGTTCTTC. This translates into CASSLRDAGANEQFF. Looking up the rest from reference TRBV11-1 and TRBJ2-1 gives the full variable domain: EAEVAQSPRYKITEKSQAVAFWCDPISGHATLYWYRQILGQGPELLVQFQDESVVDDSQLPKDRFSAERLKGVDSTLKIQPAELGDSAMYLCASSLRDAGANEQFFGPGTRLTVL.

The chain links TRBV14 to TRBJ2-1, with 12 bases identical to TRBD2. The J segment lost 0 bases and the V segment lost 0 bases, leaving 9 bases of the junction unmatched. CDR3 length: 20 residues. Germline lookup yields CDR1 SGHDN and CDR2 FVKESK. CDR3 sequence: CASSQDWGTSGWFSYNEQFF. CDR3 nucleotide sequence: TGTGCCAGCAGCCAAGATTGGGGGACTAGCGGGTGGTTCTCCTACAATGAGCAGTTCTTC.

This clonotype was detected a few times. J is TRBJ2-3 and V is TRBV20-1; D possibly corresponds to TRBD2 (7 bases). Germline values: CDR1 DFQATT, CDR2 SNEGSKA (reference sequence). Trimming cost V 0 bases and J 4 bases, with 14 bases left between them. CDR3 length: 15 residues. The CDR3 spells CSARDLGGGPDTQYF. CDR3 DNA sequence: TGCAGTGCTAGAGATCTAGGGGGGGGCCCAGATACGCAGTATTTT.

This clonotype has a count of ten or more. The chain carries TRBV20-1 and TRBJ1-4, with D perhaps TRBD1 (6 bases). V shed 4 bases and J shed 5 bases, with 8 bases lying between them. This CDR3 has 12 amino acids. Germline CDR1 and CDR2: DFQATT and SNEGSKA (reference sequence). CDR3 DNA sequence: TGCAGTGCTAACGACAGGAATGAAAAACTGTTTTTT. Its translation is CSANDRNEKLFF.

The chain uses TRBV12-3 or TRBV12-4 and TRBJ2-1, with TRBD2 identical over 8 bases. The CDR3 totals 14 residues. The junction had 6 bases not matched to a gene; V was cut back by 7 bases and J by 4 bases. CDR3 sequence reads: CASTFGGGYNEQFF. DNA of the CDR3: TGTGCCAGCACGTTCGGGGGGGGTTACAATGAGCAGTTCTTC.

This chain links TRBV18 with TRBJ1-4; perhaps TRBD1 as D (6 bases). V was clipped by 5 bases and J by 7 bases, with 17 bases between them. Germline CDR1 reads KGHSH; CDR2 reads LQKENI. The CDR3 is 15 amino acids. CDR3 amino acids: CASSKAVGGGEKLFF. CDR3 DNA sequence: TGTGCCAGCTCAAAAGCCGTCGGGGGCGGTGAAAAACTGTTTTTT.

The chain recombines TRBV29-1 with TRBJ2-1; 8 bases match TRBD2. This CDR3 is built from 14 residues. Per germline, CDR1 SQVTM and CDR2 ANQGSEA. Unmatched junction bases numbered 6, after V lost 2 bases and J lost 6 bases. CDR3 coding DNA: TGCAGCGTTGAAAAGGCGGGAGGTTTCAATGAGCAGTTCTTC. Its protein product is CSVEKAGGFNEQFF.

This chain uses TRBV15 with TRBJ2-4; 9 nucleotides match TRBD2. Looked up from germline, CDR1 is LNHNV and CDR2 is YYDKDF (reference sequence). This CDR3 spans 16 amino acids. Germline trimming cut 3 bases from V and 4 bases from J; bases unmatched to any gene: 7. The CDR3 here is CATSRDSGGEKNIQYF. The DNA for the CDR3 is TGTGCCACCAGCAGGGATAGCGGGGGAGAGAAAAACATTCAGTACTTC.

This clonotype has a handful of counts. The chain combines TRBV20-1 with TRBJ2-3; no clear D gene. Germline V gene sequence: CDR1 DFQATT, CDR2 SNEGSKA (reference sequence). Trimming took 0 bases from V and 4 from J, leaving 17 bases between them. The CDR3 sequence is 16 residues long. CDR3 residues: CSAREQSHKVSDTQYF. The CDR3 nucleotides are TGCAGTGCTAGAGAACAAAGCCACAAGGTCTCAGATACGCAGTATTTT.

The chain employs TRBV5-5 and TRBJ2-2; D call uncertain. The CDR3 sequence is 16 residues long. Trimming took off 5 bases at V and 1 base at J, with 15 bases between the two ends. Germline loops: CDR1 SGHKS, CDR2 YYEKEE (reference sequence). CDR3 coding DNA: TGTGCCAGCAGACTCCCTGGGGTTAAGAACACCGGGGAGCTGTTTTTT. Translation gives CASRLPGVKNTGELFF.

The rearrangement joins TRBV13 to TRBJ2-2, with D unclear. Between the trimmed V and J ends, which lost 1 base and 10 bases, there was a span of 7 bases. The CDR3 totals 12 residues. CDR1 is PRHDT, CDR2 FYEKMQ, per germline (reference sequence). The CDR3 coding sequence is TGTGCCAGCAGCTTAGTATGGTCGGAGCTGTTTTTT. Residues: CASSLVWSELFF.

V is TRBV7-6 and J is TRBJ1-4, with D uncertain. The CDR3 totals 16 residues. The germline V gene has CDR1 SGHVS and CDR2 FNYEAQ. V gave up 1 base and J gave up 0 bases, with 9 bases separating them. The DNA of the CDR3 is TGTGCCAGCAGCTTAGTGTCCCCTGCAACTAATGAAAAACTGTTTTTT. Translation: CASSLVSPATNEKLFF.

This clonotype was detected many times. The chain carries TRBV24-1 and TRBJ2-2, with 8 bases lining up with TRBD1. The length of the CDR3 is 16 residues. J was trimmed by 0 bases and V by 5 bases; bases with no gene match: 4. Germline loops: CDR1 KGHDR, CDR2 SFDVKD. CDR3 sequence (DNA): TGTGCCACCAGTGTGGACAGGGCAACGAACACCGGGGAGCTGTTTTTT. This encodes CATSVDRATNTGELFF.

V and J are TRBV27 and TRBJ2-1; D gene ambiguous. The CDR3 totals 12 residues. Germline CDR1 MNHEY, CDR2 SMNVEV (reference sequence). V lost 4 bases and J lost 10, with 11 bases in between. The CDR3 sequence: CASSSRWQEQFF. For the CDR3, the DNA is TGTGCCAGCAGTTCTCGGTGGCAGGAGCAGTTCTTC.

CDR3 region: CASSYSGRYYGYTF. CDR3 DNA: TGTGCCAGCAGTTACTCAGGGCGGTACTATGGCTACACCTTC. The rearrangement uses TRBV6-5 and TRBJ1-2; D is ambiguous. Germline lookup yields CDR1 MNHEY and CDR2 SVGAGI. The CDR3 covers 14 residues. V lost 0 bases, J lost 3 bases, and 8 bases lay in between.

The table lists this clonotype with many counts. The chain is built from TRBV7-9 and TRBJ2-7; 7 bases fit TRBD2. This CDR3 has 15 amino acids. CDR1 is SEHNR, CDR2 FQNEAQ, per germline (reference sequence). J lost 3 bases, V lost 5 bases, and 10 bases had no gene match. CDR3 amino acids: CASSQGLGILYEQYF. For the CDR3, the DNA is TGTGCCAGCAGCCAAGGACTAGGAATCCTCTACGAGCAGTACTTC.

This clonotype was found a few times. The rearrangement uses TRBV5-5 and TRBJ1-3, with D unresolved. Trimming removed 1 base from V and 0 bases from J, with 8 bases in between. CDR1 and CDR2 (germline): SGHKS, YYEKEE (reference sequence). The CDR3 consists of 15 residues. The CDR3 DNA reads TGTGCCAGCAGCTTGAACAGCCTCTCTGGAAACACCATATATTTT. Protein: CASSLNSLSGNTIYF.

Many counts were recorded for this clonotype. This chain joins TRBV5-1 and TRBJ2-2; D may be TRBD2 (6 bases). Trimming shortened V by 2 bases and J by 0 bases, and 14 bases separated the two germline ends. The CDR3 totals 17 residues. Germline V gives CDR1 SGHRS, CDR2 YFSETQ. Here the CDR3 reads CASSFKSGGPNTGELFF. CDR3 DNA sequence: TGCGCCAGCAGCTTTAAGTCTGGAGGGCCGAACACCGGGGAGCTGTTTTTT.

This clonotype was observed a handful of times. This chain joins TRBV11-2 and TRBJ2-3, with TRBD1 identical over 7 bases. The CDR3 runs to 17 residues. The V gene's germline CDR1 is SGHAT and CDR2 FQNNGV. Trimming took 0 bases from V and 1 from J; bases not matched to a gene: 7. CDR3 region: CASSLELTGWGTDTQYF. CDR3 sequence (DNA): TGTGCCAGCAGCTTAGAGCTGACAGGGTGGGGCACAGATACGCAGTATTTT.

J is TRBJ2-2 and V is TRBV4-1; a weak D match, TRBD2 (6 bases). V lost 5 bases, J lost 1 base, and 17 bases lay in between. This CDR3 comprises 17 residues. Looked up from germline, CDR1 is MGHRA and CDR2 is YSYEKL. CDR3: CASSKGTGRLNTGELFF. The CDR3 nucleotides read TGCGCCAGCAGCAAAGGGACTGGACGGCTGAACACCGGGGAGCTGTTTTTT.

This clonotype was seen more than once but under ten times. The chain recombines TRBV11-1 with TRBJ2-2, with D possibly being TRBD2 (5 bases). Trimming took 2 bases from V and 4 from J, leaving 11 bases between them. This CDR3 has 15 amino acids. Germline values: CDR1 SGHAT, CDR2 FQDESV (reference sequence). The CDR3 nucleotides read TGTGCCAGCAGCTTAACGGGGAAGAGCACCGGGGAGCTGTTTTTT. Translating gives CASSLTGKSTGELFF.